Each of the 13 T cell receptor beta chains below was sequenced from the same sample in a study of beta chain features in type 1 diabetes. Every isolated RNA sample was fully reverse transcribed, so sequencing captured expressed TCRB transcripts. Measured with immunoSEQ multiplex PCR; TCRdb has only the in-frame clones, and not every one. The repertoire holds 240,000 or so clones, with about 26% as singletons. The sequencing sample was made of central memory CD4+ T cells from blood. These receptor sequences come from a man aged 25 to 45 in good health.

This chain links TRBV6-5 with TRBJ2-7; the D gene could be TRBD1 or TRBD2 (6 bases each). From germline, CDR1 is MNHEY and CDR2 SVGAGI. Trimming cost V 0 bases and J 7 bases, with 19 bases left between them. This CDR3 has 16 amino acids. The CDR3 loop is CASSYSSRGRGGEQYF. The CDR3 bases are TGTGCCAGCAGTTACTCCAGTCGTGGGAGAGGGGGGGAGCAGTACTTC.

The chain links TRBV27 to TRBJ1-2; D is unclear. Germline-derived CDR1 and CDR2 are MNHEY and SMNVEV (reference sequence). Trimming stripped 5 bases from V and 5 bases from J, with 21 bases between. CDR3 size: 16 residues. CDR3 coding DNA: TGTGCCAGCAGTCCCACCGGACGGAGTTGGAGGTATGGCTACACCTTC. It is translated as CASSPTGRSWRYGYTF.

For the CDR3, the DNA is TGTGCCAGCAGCTATACCGGGACAGGGCAAGATACGCAGTATTTT. It codes for CASSYTGTGQDTQYF. The chain carries TRBV25-1 and TRBJ2-3; 9 bases map to TRBD1. From germline, CDR1 is MGHDK and CDR2 SYGVNS. CDR3 size: 15 residues. V dropped 6 bases and J dropped 5; count of bases not matched to a gene: 9.

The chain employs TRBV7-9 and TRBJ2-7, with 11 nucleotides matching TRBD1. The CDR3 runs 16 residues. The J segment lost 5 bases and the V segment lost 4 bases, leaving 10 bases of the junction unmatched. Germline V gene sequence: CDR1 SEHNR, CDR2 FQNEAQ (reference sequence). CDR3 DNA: TGTGCCAGCAGCTCACCCCAAGGACAGGGGGCCCACGAGCAGTACTTC. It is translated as CASSSPQGQGAHEQYF. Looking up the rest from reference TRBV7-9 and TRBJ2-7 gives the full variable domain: DTGVSQNPRHKITKRGQNVTFRCDPISEHNRLYWYRQTLGQGPEFLTYFQNEAQLEKSRLLSDRFSAERPKGSFSTLEIQRTEQGDSAMYLCASSSPQGQGAHEQYFGPGTRLTVT.

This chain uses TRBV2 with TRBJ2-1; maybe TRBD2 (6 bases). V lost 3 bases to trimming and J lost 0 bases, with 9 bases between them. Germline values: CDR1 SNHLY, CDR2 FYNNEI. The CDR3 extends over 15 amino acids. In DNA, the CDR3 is TGTGCCAGCAGTGAGGGGAGGAGCTCCTACAATGAGCAGTTCTTC. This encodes CASSEGRSSYNEQFF.

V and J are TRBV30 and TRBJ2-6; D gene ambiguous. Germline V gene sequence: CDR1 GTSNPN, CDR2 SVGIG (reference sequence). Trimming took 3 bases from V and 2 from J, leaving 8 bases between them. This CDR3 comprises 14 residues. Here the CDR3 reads CAWRFGTGANVLTF. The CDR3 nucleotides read TGTGCCTGGAGGTTTGGTACTGGGGCCAACGTCCTGACTTTC.

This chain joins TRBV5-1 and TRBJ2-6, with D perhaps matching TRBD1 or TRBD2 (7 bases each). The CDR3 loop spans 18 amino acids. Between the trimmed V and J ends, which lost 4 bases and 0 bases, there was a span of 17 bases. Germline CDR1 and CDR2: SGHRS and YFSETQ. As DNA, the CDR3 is TGCGCCAGCAGCCGTCGGGACAGCGGGGCCTCTGGGGCCAACGTCCTGACTTTC. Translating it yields CASSRRDSGASGANVLTF.

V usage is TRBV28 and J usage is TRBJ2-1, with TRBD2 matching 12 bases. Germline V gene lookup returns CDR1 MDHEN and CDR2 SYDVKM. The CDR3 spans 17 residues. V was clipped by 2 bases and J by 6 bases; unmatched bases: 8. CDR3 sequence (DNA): TGTGCCAGCAGTTTAAGCTCGGCGACTAGCGGGAGCAATGAGCAGTTCTTC. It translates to CASSLSSATSGSNEQFF.

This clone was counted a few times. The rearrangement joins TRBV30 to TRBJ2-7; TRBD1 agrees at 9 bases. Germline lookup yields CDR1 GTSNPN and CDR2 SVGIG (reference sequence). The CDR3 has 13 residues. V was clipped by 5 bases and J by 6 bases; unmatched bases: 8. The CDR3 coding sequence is TGTGCCTGGGGATGGGGGACAGGGCGCGAGCAGTACTTC. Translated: CAWGWGTGREQYF.

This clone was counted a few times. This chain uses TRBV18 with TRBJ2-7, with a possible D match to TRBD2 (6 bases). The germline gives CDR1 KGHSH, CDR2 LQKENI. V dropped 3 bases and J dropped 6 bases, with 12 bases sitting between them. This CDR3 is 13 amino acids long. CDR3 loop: CASSPPGVSEQYF. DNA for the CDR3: TGTGCCAGCTCACCGCCGGGGGTGAGCGAGCAGTACTTC. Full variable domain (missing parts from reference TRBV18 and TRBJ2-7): NAGVMQNPRHLVRRRGQEARLRCSPMKGHSHVYWYRQLPEEGLKFMVYLQKENIIDESGMPKERFSAEFPKEGPSILRIQQVVRGDSAAYFCASSPPGVSEQYFGPGTRLTVT.

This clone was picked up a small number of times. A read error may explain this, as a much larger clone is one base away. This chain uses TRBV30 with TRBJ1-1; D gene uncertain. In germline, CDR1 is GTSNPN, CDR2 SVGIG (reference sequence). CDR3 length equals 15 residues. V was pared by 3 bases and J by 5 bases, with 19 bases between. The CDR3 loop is CAWRAPVREGTEAFF. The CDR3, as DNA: TGTGCCTGGAGAGCCCCGGTCCGAGAGGGAACTGAAGCTTTCTTT.

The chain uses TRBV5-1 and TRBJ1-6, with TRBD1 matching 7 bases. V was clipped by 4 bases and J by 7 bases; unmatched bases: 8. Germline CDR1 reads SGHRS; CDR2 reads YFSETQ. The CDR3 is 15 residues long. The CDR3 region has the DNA TGCGCCAGCAGCATCGAGACAGGGACGAATTCACCCCTCCACTTT. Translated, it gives CASSIETGTNSPLHF.

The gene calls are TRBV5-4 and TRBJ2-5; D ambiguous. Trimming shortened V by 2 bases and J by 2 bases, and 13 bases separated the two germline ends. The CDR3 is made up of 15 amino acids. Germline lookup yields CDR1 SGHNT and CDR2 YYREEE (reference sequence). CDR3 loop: CASSLKAGSQETQYF. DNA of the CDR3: TGTGCCAGCAGCTTAAAAGCAGGCTCTCAAGAGACCCAGTACTTC. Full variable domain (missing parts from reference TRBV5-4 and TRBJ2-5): ETGVTQSPTHLIKTRGQQVTLRCSSQSGHNTVSWYQQALGQGPQFIFQYYREEENGRGNFPPRFSGLQFPNYSSELNVNALELDDSALYLCASSLKAGSQETQYFGPGTRLLVL.